This T cell receptor (beta chain) was observed in a study of post-analysis software for immune sequencing data. The CDR3 has 17 amino acids. V lost 2 bases to trimming and J lost 3 bases; unmatched junction nucleotides: 10. Regarding this clonotype: Just one base apart from a much larger clone, this may be a read error.

TCR beta cDNA libraries had unique molecular identifiers. One entry per CDR3 protein results from TCRdb running MiXCR on the PCR reads. The table has around 160,000 distinct CDR3 sequences, about 36% seen once. The sequence was collected from a girl aged 10 to 17 with multiple sclerosis. The sample consisted of blood, taken after autologous hematopoietic stem cell transplantation. The chain couples TRBV12-3 or TRBV12-4 to TRBJ2-5; 9 bases are a match to TRBD1. CDR3 bases: TGTGCCAGCAGTTTATATCCGGGACAGGGAGGAGAAGAGACCCAGTACTTC. Amino acid sequence: CASSLYPGQGGEETQYF.